This is a list of T cell receptor beta chains from one sample in a study of blood T cell repertoires in COVID-19. Generated by immunoSEQ multiplex PCR, the TCRdb table keeps only in-frame clones and is missing some. The data show 60,000 to 75,000 clones, about 91% seen once. The sequenced sample consisted of peripheral blood. The receptors here all came from a woman at least 80 years old with active COVID-19. Both conserved end residues are part of each CDR3. Fields, in order: V gene, clone size, J gene, D gene, CDR3 protein, CDR3 DNA. The D gene is left open where the match is weak. Some rows mark clone size as missing; the rest say once, few, many or name a class of expanded clone.

V: TRBV7-3; size: NA; J: TRBJ2-1; D: TRBD2; CDR3: CASSLSGGNNEQFF; DNA: TGTGCCAGCAGCCTTTCGGGGGGAAACAATGAGCAGTTCTTC
V: TRBV5-1; size: NA; J: TRBJ2-1; D: TRBD2; CDR3: CASSRTSGLEQFF; DNA: TGCGCCAGCAGCCGGACTAGCGGGTTAGAGCAGTTCTTC
V: TRBV12-3/TRBV12-4; size: once; J: TRBJ2-1; D: NA; CDR3: CASSLGTAHTLFF; DNA: TGTGCCAGCAGTTTAGGGACAGCTCACACTCTGTTCTTC
V: TRBV5-1; size: NA; J: TRBJ2-5; D: TRBD2; CDR3: CASSYTSGGAIQQETQYF; DNA: TGCGCCAGCAGCTATACCTCGGGGGGGGCCATCCAGCAAGAGACCCAGTACTTC
V: TRBV4-1; size: NA; J: TRBJ2-7; D: TRBD2; CDR3: CASSQGLAGGYSYEQYF; DNA: TGCGCCAGCAGCCAAGGACTAGCGGGGGGGTATTCCTACGAGCAGTACTTC
V: TRBV18; size: NA; J: TRBJ1-2; D: NA; CDR3: CASSPLLGEGYTF; DNA: TGTGCCAGCTCACCACTTCTAGGGGAAGGCTACACCTTC
V: TRBV15; size: few; J: TRBJ1-5; D: TRBD1; CDR3: CATSSGGQGYQPQHF; DNA: TGTGCCACCAGCAGTGGTGGACAGGGGTATCAGCCCCAGCATTTT
V: TRBV5-1; size: NA; J: TRBJ1-1; D: TRBD1; CDR3: CASSLAYRGRTTEAFF; DNA: TGCGCCAGCAGCTTGGCTTACAGGGGGCGGACCACTGAAGCTTTCTTT
V: TRBV3-1/TRBV3-2; size: NA; J: TRBJ2-7; D: TRBD2; CDR3: CASSPTSGGSYEQYF; DNA: TGTGCCAGCAGCCCGACTAGCGGGGGCTCCTACGAGCAGTACTTC
V: TRBV19; size: NA; J: TRBJ1-5; D: TRBD1; CDR3: CASSKLGQNYQPQHF; DNA: TGTGCCAGTAGTAAACTGGGACAGAACTATCAGCCCCAGCATTTT
V: TRBV2; size: NA; J: TRBJ2-7; D: NA; CDR3: CASNGPLQESYEQYF; DNA: TGTGCCAGCAACGGCCCTCTACAGGAATCCTACGAGCAGTACTTC
V: TRBV7-9; size: NA; J: TRBJ1-6; D: TRBD1; CDR3: CASSTTGGTYNSPLHF; DNA: TGTGCCAGCAGCACCACAGGGGGCACCTATAATTCACCCCTCCACTTT
V: TRBV6-5; size: NA; J: TRBJ1-2; D: NA; CDR3: CASSDSGGSNYGYTF; DNA: TGTGCCAGCAGTGACTCGGGAGGAAGTAACTATGGCTACACCTTC
V: TRBV7-8; size: NA; J: TRBJ2-7; D: NA; CDR3: CASRLGGGGVEQYF; DNA: TGTGCCAGCCGCCTGGGAGGCGGGGGCGTCGAGCAGTACTTC
V: TRBV2; size: few; J: TRBJ2-2; D: TRBD1; CDR3: CASTDRAFKIGELFF; DNA: TGTGCCAGCACCGACAGGGCCTTTAAGATCGGGGAGCTGTTTTTT
V: TRBV19; size: NA; J: TRBJ1-5; D: NA; CDR3: CASGEGRRQPQHF; DNA: TGTGCCAGCGGCGAGGGTCGTAGGCAGCCCCAGCATTTT
V: TRBV29-1; size: NA; J: TRBJ2-7; D: TRBD1; CDR3: CSVGGLGQGFYEQYF; DNA: TGCAGCGTTGGGGGTTTGGGACAGGGATTCTACGAGCAGTACTTC
V: TRBV5-6; size: NA; J: TRBJ2-7; D: NA; CDR3: CASSVTGSSYEQYF; DNA: TGTGCCAGCAGCGTGACAGGAAGCTCCTACGAGCAGTACTTC
V: TRBV7-2; size: NA; J: TRBJ2-7; D: TRBD1; CDR3: CASSSQTGGPYEQYF; DNA: TGTGCCAGCAGCTCCCAGACAGGGGGGCCCTACGAGCAGTACTTC
V: TRBV18; size: NA; J: TRBJ2-7; D: TRBD2; CDR3: CASSPSSGGFYEQYF; DNA: TGTGCCAGCTCACCATCTAGCGGGGGGTTTTACGAGCAGTACTTC
V: TRBV7-2; size: NA; J: TRBJ1-3; D: TRBD1; CDR3: CASSLRDRGNTIYF; DNA: TGTGCCAGCAGCCTCCGGGACAGGGGAAACACCATATATTTT
V: TRBV4-1; size: NA; J: TRBJ1-5; D: NA; CDR3: CASSREWVGRDQPQHF; DNA: TGCGCCAGCAGCCGAGAATGGGTGGGGAGAGATCAGCCCCAGCATTTT
V: TRBV11-2; size: NA; J: TRBJ2-3; D: TRBD2; CDR3: CASSPIAGGTDTQYF; DNA: TGTGCCAGCAGCCCAATAGCGGGGGGGACAGATACGCAGTATTTT
V: TRBV19; size: NA; J: TRBJ2-3; D: TRBD2; CDR3: CASSITGGTDTQYF; DNA: TGTGCCAGTAGTATCACGGGGGGTACTGATACGCAGTATTTT
V: TRBV6-5; size: NA; J: TRBJ2-4; D: NA; CDR3: CASSYGQGIQYF; DNA: TGTGCCAGCAGTTACGGGCAGGGCATTCAGTACTTC
V: TRBV7-7; size: NA; J: TRBJ2-7; D: NA; CDR3: CASRTSLYEQYF; DNA: TGTGCTAGTCGCACTAGCCTCTACGAGCAGTACTTC
V: TRBV6-4; size: once; J: TRBJ2-7; D: TRBD1; CDR3: CASSDSNSGTGGNPSYEQYF; DNA: TGTGCCAGCAGTGACTCAAACTCCGGGACAGGGGGAAATCCCTCCTACGAGCAGTACTTC
V: TRBV6-2/TRBV6-3; size: NA; J: TRBJ1-2; D: NA; CDR3: CASSSDSSNYGYTF; DNA: TGTGCCAGCAGTTCCGACAGTTCTAACTATGGCTACACCTTC
V: TRBV5-1; size: NA; J: TRBJ2-2; D: NA; CDR3: CASSRDNANTGELFF; DNA: TGCGCCAGCAGCAGGGACAATGCGAACACCGGGGAGCTGTTTTTT
V: TRBV9; size: NA; J: TRBJ2-5; D: TRBD2; CDR3: CASSARGSGGAGETQYF; DNA: TGTGCCAGCAGCGCACGGGGTAGCGGGGGGGCGGGGGAGACCCAGTACTTC
V: TRBV5-1; size: NA; J: TRBJ2-3; D: TRBD1; CDR3: CASSPTGVEDTQYF; DNA: TGCGCCAGCAGCCCGACAGGGGTTGAAGATACGCAGTATTTT
V: TRBV7-9; size: NA; J: TRBJ2-6; D: TRBD1; CDR3: CASSGRDRRSGANVLTF; DNA: TGTGCCAGCAGCGGACGGGACAGACGCTCTGGGGCCAACGTCCTGACTTTC
V: TRBV18; size: NA; J: TRBJ1-2; D: TRBD1; CDR3: CASSPPATGSGYTF; DNA: TGTGCCAGCTCACCACCAGCGACAGGGTCTGGCTACACCTTC
V: TRBV18; size: NA; J: TRBJ2-7; D: NA; CDR3: CASSPAGLTGYEQYF; DNA: TGTGCCAGCTCACCCGCGGGGTTAACAGGCTACGAGCAGTACTTC
V: TRBV11-2; size: NA; J: TRBJ2-5; D: NA; CDR3: CASSRQADETQYF; DNA: TGTGCCAGCAGTCGACAGGCGGACGAGACCCAGTACTTC
V: TRBV5-1; size: NA; J: TRBJ1-1; D: NA; CDR3: CASRESVENTEAFF; DNA: TGCGCCAGCAGGGAGAGCGTTGAGAACACTGAAGCTTTCTTT
V: TRBV4-1; size: NA; J: TRBJ2-1; D: NA; CDR3: CASSQWGGQNNEQFF; DNA: TGCGCCAGCAGCCAATGGGGGGGGCAAAACAATGAGCAGTTCTTC